The 4 T cell receptor beta chains given below trace back to one sample, sequenced in a study of CD8 T cells in Susac syndrome. Random hexamers served to reverse transcribe about 0.5 to 1 ug RNA. TCRdb processed the immunoSEQ multiplex PCR reads anew with MiXCR; each CDR3 protein has one entry. The sample has 150,000 to 200,000 distinct CDR3 sequences, 92% seen once; the top ten hold 0.08%. The specimen sequenced was CD4+ T cells from PBMCs. The receptors come from a human donor in good health.

The chain uses TRBV5-5 and TRBJ2-7; 7 bases are a match to TRBD1. Germline CDR1 is SGHKS and CDR2 is YYEKEE (reference sequence). V lost 5 bases to trimming and J lost 0 bases; unmatched junction nucleotides: 8. This CDR3 is 15 amino acids long. The CDR3 coding sequence is TGTGCCAGCAGTATGGGGACAGCTCTCTCCTACGAGCAGTACTTC. Protein product: CASSMGTALSYEQYF.

The V and J genes are TRBV5-1 and TRBJ2-7, with D hard to call. The germline gives CDR1 SGHRS, CDR2 YFSETQ. The length of the CDR3 is 12 residues. V was shortened by 9 bases and J by 3 bases, with 13 bases between the two germline ends. CDR3 amino acids: CATQRAIYEQYF. DNA of the CDR3: TGCGCCACCCAACGGGCGATCTACGAGCAGTACTTC.

The rearrangement joins TRBV7-9 to TRBJ2-2, with D unclear. This CDR3 contains 18 residues. V was trimmed by 7 bases and J by 0 bases, leaving 21 bases between them. The germline V gene has CDR1 SEHNR and CDR2 FQNEAQ (reference sequence). CDR3 loop: CASITLPPGYTNTGELFF. DNA for the CDR3: TGTGCCAGCATAACCCTCCCACCAGGCTATACGAACACCGGGGAGCTGTTTTTT.

This CDR3 reads CSALPGSYGYTF. CDR3 bases: TGCAGTGCTCTCCCGGGAAGCTATGGCTACACCTTC. This chain links TRBV20-1 with TRBJ1-2; D is uncertain. The CDR3 is 12 residues long. Germline V gene data show CDR1 as DFQATT and CDR2 as SNEGSKA (reference sequence). Trimming removed 5 bases from V and 4 bases from J, with 11 bases in between.